These T cell receptor beta chains were read from a single sample in a study of monozygotic twins with inflammatory bowel disease. Reprocessing the 5' RACE reads, TCRdb reports a single entry for every CDR3 protein and omits DNA. The sample features about 380,000 distinct CDR3 sequences, with 2.6% in its top ten. The sample consisted of blood. These receptor sequences come from a human donor with ulcerative colitis or Crohn's disease, or a healthy co-twin of an affected twin (not recorded which). The CDR3 runs from the conserved cysteine through the conserved F or W.

V gene	J gene	CDR3 length	CDR3 protein
TRBV20-1	TRBJ2-7	14	CSASPGQGAFEQYF
TRBV4-2	TRBJ2-7	12	CASSQSKGAQYF
TRBV9	TRBJ1-1	13	CASSVVPNTEASF
TRBV7-9	TRBJ2-5	14	CASSLGGYSETQYF
TRBV7-2	TRBJ2-7	16	CASSLARQGVSYEQYF
TRBV5-1	TRBJ2-3	14	CASSYEQGTDTQYF
TRBV12-3/TRBV12-4	TRBJ1-1	14	CASSPRGRNTEAFF
TRBV7-9	TRBJ2-7	16	CASSPRQLQKTYEQYF
TRBV12-3/TRBV12-4	TRBJ2-7	13	CASSPTRLYEQYF
TRBV11-1	TRBJ1-1	14	CASRFDPMNTEAFF
TRBV20-1	TRBJ1-5	12	CSARRKNQPQHF
TRBV5-1	TRBJ2-7	14	CASSLRGDLYEQYF
TRBV28	TRBJ1-5	15	CASSLRDRDGQPQHF
TRBV19	TRBJ2-7	12	CASRDLAYEQYF
TRBV20-1	TRBJ2-1	15	CSARDQGVAYNEQFF
TRBV7-2	TRBJ2-7	13	CASSLWGRYEQYF
TRBV5-4	TRBJ1-5	16	CASSLDGMRYDQPQHF